This TCR beta chain was observed in a study of T cells in Graves' hyperthyroidism and ophthalmopathy. This clonotype came up many times. Its antigen is unknown. RNA transcripts gave rise to amplified TCR beta CDR3 regions. First-round RT-PCR with HTBI primers amplified the TCR CDR3 region. TCRdb passed the multiplex PCR reads through MiXCR, listing each CDR3 protein once. The table has hundreds of thousands of distinct CDR3 sequences, around 20% seen once. The CDR3 consists of 14 residues. Germline loops: CDR1 MDHEN, CDR2 SYDVKM. With V trimmed by 6 bases and J by 6 bases, 9 bases remained unmatched. Disease duration was under 3 months in the ophthalmopathy patients, who also had a Clinical Activity Score of at least 3 and a NOSPECS grade of at least 4. Exclusions: uncontrolled infection, other autoimmune disease, pregnancy, lactation. Fresh peripheral blood, under 13 ml, was the source of the PBMCs.

Findings and caveats of the study: Before onset, by a median of around 6.1 months, the model predicted ophthalmopathy.

The sequence was collected from a man aged 30 to 45 with Graves' ophthalmopathy. Sequences were obtained from blood. The chain combines TRBV28 with TRBJ1-2, with 8 bases lining up with TRBD1. CDR3 loop: CASSLGQGRNGYTF. CDR3 nucleotides: TGTGCCAGCAGCTTAGGACAGGGACGGAATGGCTACACCTTC.